This T cell receptor (beta chain) was documented in a study of identical twins. TCRdb reanalysed the 5' RACE reads using MiXCR and keeps one entry per CDR3 protein. The sample yields fewer than 800,000 distinct CDR3 sequences, about 7.6% seen once. This sample also belongs to another study, concerning yellow fever vaccine responses in identical twins. That source reports: Vaccine-induced T cell responses in twins were reportedly observed to appear partly convergent, partly personalized.

The receptor's source is a woman aged 18-29 years in good health. What was sequenced was PBMCs.

The CDR3 DNA reads TGTGCCAGCAGGAGGACTAGCGGGCGTTCGAACACCGGGGAGCTGTTTTTT. Its translation is CASRRTSGRSNTGELFF. V usage is TRBV2 and J usage is TRBJ2-2; 11 bases map to TRBD2. The CDR3 spans 17 residues. The germline CDR1 and CDR2 sequences are SNHLY and FYNNEI. Trimming took 6 bases from V and 0 from J; bases not matched to a gene: 6.